This record covers a single T cell receptor beta chain. The antigen is undetermined. The sample originates from a study of Ad26.COV2.S vaccination and SARS-CoV-2 variants. Study-level information: Once or twice, 56 days apart, Ad26.COV2.S was delivered intramuscularly. Points from the study as a whole: Recipients of vaccine and of placebo showed similar breadth of their non-spike TCR repertoires. Reportedly, after vaccination the spike-specific CD8+ and CD4+ T cell responses displayed substantial breadth.

Clones were read by immunoSEQ multiplex PCR, and TCRdb kept only the in-frame ones, dropping some. The sample records around 400,000 clones, around 90% being singletons. Treatment of the sample: 15 to 20 received Ad26.COV2.S at low or high dose, single or two shots; 5 received placebo; per-sample allocation not given. Sampling happened 63 days after the first vaccine or placebo injection. The sequence derives from a person between 18 and 65 years old who received the Ad26.COV2.S COVID-19 vaccine or a placebo. The sequenced sample was peripheral blood, obtained in a trial of Ad26.COV2.S vaccine versus placebo.

CDR3 DNA sequence: TGTGCCAGCAGCTTGTCTGGGGGAAACGCGTACGAGCAGTACTTC. It yields the protein CASSLSGGNAYEQYF. The rearrangement uses TRBV5-5 and TRBJ2-7; the D call may be TRBD1 or TRBD2 (5 bases each). Trimming pared 1 base from V and 4 bases from J, leaving 15 bases between. Germline values: CDR1 SGHKS, CDR2 YYEKEE (reference sequence). The CDR3 runs 15 residues.